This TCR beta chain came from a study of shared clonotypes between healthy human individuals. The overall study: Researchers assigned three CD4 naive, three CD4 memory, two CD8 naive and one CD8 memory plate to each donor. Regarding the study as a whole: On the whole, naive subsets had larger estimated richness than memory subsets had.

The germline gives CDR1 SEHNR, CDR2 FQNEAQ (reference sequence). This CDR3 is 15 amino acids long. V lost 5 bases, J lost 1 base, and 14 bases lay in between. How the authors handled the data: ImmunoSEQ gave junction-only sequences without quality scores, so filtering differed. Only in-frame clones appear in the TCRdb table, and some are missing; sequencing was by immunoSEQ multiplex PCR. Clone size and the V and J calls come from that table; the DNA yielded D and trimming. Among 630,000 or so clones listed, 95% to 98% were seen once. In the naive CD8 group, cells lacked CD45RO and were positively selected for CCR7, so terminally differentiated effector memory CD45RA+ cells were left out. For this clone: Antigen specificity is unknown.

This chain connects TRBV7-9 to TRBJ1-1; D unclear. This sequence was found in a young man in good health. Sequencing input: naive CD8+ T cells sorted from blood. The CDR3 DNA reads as TGTGCCAGCAGCCCATATCCGACGGCGAACACTGAAGCTTTCTTT. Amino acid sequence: CASSPYPTANTEAFF.